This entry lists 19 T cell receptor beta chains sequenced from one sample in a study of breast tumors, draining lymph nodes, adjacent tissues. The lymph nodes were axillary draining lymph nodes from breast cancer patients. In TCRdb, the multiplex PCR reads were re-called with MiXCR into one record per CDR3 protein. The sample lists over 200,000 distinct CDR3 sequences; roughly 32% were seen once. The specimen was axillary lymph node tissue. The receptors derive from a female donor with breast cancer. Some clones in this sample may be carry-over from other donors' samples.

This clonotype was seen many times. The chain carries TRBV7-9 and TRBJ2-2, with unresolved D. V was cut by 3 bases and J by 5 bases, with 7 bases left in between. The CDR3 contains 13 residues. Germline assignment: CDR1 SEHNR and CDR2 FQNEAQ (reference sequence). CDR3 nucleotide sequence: TGTGCCAGCAGCTTTACCGGGACCGGGGAGCTGTTTTTT. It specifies CASSFTGTGELFF.

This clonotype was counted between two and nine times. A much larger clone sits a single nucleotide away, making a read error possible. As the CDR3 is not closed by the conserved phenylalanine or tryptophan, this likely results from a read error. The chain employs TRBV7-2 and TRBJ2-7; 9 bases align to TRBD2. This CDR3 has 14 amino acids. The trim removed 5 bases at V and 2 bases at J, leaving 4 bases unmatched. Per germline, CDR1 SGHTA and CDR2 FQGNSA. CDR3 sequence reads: CASSMTSGPYEQYL. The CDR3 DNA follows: TGTGCCAGCAGCATGACTAGCGGTCCCTACGAGCAGTACCTC.

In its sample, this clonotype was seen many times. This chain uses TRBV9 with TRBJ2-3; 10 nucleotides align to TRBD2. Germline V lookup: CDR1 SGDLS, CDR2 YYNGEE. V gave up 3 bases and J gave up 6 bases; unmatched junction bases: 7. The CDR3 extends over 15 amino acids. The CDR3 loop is CASSAASGSGDTQYF. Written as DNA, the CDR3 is TGTGCCAGCAGCGCCGCTAGCGGGAGCGGTGATACGCAGTATTTT.

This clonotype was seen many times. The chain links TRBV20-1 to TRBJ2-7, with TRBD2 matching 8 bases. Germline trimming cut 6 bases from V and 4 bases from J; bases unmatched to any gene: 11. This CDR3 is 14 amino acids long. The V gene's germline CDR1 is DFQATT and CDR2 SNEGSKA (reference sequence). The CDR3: CSALGGLGAYEQYF. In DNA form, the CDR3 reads TGCAGTGCCCTCGGGGGACTAGGGGCTTACGAGCAGTACTTC.

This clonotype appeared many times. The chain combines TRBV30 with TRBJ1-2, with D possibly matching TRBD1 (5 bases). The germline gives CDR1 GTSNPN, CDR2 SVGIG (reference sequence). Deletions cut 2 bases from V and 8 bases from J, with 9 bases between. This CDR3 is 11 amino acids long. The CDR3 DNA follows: TGTGCCTGGAGTTCAGGGAGCGGCTACACCTTC. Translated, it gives CAWSSGSGYTF. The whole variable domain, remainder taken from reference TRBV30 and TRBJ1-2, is SQTIHQWPATLVQPVGSPLSLECTVEGTSNPNLYWYRQAAGRGLQLLFYSVGIGQISSEVPQNLSASRPQDRQFILSSKKLLLSDSGFYLCAWSSGSGYTFGSGTRLTVV.

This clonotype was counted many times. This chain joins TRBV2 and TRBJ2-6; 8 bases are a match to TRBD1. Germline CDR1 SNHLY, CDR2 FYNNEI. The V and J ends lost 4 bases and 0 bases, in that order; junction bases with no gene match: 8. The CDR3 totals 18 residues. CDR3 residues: CASSGRTGSDSGANVLTF. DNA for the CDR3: TGTGCCAGCAGTGGTAGGACAGGGAGCGACTCTGGGGCCAACGTCCTGACTTTC.

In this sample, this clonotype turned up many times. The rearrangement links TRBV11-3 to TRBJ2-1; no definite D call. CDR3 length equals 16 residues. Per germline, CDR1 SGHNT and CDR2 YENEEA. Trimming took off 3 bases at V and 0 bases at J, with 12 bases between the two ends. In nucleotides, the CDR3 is TGTGCCAGCAGCTTCCGAAAAAGGATCTCCTACAATGAGCAGTTCTTC. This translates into CASSFRKRISYNEQFF.

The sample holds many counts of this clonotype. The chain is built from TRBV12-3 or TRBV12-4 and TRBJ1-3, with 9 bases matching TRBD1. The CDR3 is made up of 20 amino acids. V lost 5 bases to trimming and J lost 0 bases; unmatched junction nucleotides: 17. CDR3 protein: CASSPRTGQGKGISGNTIYF. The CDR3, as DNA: TGTGCCAGCAGTCCGAGAACGGGACAGGGCAAAGGGATCTCTGGAAACACCATATATTTT.

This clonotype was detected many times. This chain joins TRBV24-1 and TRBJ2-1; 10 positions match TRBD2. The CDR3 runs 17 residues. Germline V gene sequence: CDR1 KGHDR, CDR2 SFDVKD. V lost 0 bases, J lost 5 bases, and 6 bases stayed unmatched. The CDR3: CATSDLPSSGSDNEQFF. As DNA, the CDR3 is TGTGCCACCAGTGATTTGCCATCTAGCGGGAGTGACAATGAGCAGTTCTTC.

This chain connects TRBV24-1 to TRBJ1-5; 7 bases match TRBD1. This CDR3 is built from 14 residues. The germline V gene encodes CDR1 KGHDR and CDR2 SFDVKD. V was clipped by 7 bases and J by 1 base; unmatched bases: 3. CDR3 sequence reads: CATRRQGSNQPQHF. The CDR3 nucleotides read TGTGCCACCAGGCGACAGGGAAGCAATCAGCCCCAGCATTTT.

Here the CDR3 reads CASSSGQARYGYTF. As DNA, the CDR3 is TGTGCCAGCAGCTCCGGACAGGCTCGCTATGGCTACACCTTC. This chain links TRBV5-8 with TRBJ1-2; 7 nucleotides match TRBD1. CDR1 and CDR2 (germline): SGHTS, YDEGEE. V was pared by 3 bases and J by 4 bases, with 6 bases of the junction left unmatched. The CDR3 spans 14 residues.

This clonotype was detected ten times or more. CDR3: CASSISQGSQETQYF. CDR3 nucleotide sequence: TGTGCCAGTAGTATCAGTCAGGGATCTCAAGAGACCCAGTACTTC. The chain employs TRBV19 and TRBJ2-5; possible D gene TRBD1, 5 bases. The CDR3 loop spans 15 amino acids. Germline V CDR1 and CDR2: LNHDA, SQIVND (reference sequence). V lost 3 bases and J 2 bases, leaving 13 bases between the germline ends.

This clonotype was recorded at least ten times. Here the CDR3 reads CASSQDPRNSPLHF. Written as DNA, the CDR3 is TGTGCCAGCAGCCAAGATCCACGGAATTCACCCCTCCACTTT. This chain uses TRBV4-2 with TRBJ1-6; D not resolved. Germline lookup yields CDR1 LGHNA and CDR2 YNFKEQ. The CDR3 runs to 14 residues. The V end lost 0 bases, the J end lost 7 bases, and 7 bases lay between the germline ends.

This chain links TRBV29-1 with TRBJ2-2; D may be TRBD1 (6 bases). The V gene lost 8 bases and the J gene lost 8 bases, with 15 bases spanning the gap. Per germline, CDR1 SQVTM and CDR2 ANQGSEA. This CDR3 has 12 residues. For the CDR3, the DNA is TGCAGCCCCCCGGACGGACAGGGGGAGCTGTTTTTT. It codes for CSPPDGQGELFF.

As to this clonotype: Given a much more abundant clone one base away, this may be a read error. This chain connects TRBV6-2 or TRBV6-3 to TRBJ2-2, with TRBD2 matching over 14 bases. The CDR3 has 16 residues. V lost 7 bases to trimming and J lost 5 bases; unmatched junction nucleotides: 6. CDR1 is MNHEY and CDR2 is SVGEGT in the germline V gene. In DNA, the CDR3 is TGTGCCAGCATCCAAGGACTAGCGGGAGGTACCGGGGAGCTGTTTTTT. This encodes CASIQGLAGGTGELFF.

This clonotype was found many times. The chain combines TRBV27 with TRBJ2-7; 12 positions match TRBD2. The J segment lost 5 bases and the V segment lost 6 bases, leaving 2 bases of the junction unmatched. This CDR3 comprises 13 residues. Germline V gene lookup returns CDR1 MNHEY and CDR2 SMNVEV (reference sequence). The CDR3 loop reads CASRLAGGDEQYF. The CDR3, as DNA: TGTGCCAGCAGGCTAGCGGGAGGGGACGAGCAGTACTTC.

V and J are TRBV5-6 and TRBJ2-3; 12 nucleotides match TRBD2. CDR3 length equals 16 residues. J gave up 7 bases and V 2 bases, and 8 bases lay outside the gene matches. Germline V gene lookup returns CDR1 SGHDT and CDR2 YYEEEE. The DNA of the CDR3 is TGTGCCAGCAGCTTCCTAGCGGGAGGGCCACTGCATACGCAGTATTTT. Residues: CASSFLAGGPLHTQYF.

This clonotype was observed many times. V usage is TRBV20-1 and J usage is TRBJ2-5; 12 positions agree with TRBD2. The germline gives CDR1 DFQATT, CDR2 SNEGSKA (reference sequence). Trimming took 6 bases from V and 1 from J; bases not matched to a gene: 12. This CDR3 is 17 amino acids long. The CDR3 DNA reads TGCAGTGCCCCCGTGGGTCTAGCGGGAGGGCCCCAAGAGACCCAGTACTTC. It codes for CSAPVGLAGGPQETQYF.

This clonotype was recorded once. The CDR3 loop reads CASSFSGGPGDTQYF. The CDR3 nucleotides are TGTGCCAGCAGCTTCTCGGGAGGGCCCGGAGATACGCAGTATTTT. V and J are TRBV7-3 and TRBJ2-3; 8 bases are a match to TRBD2. The CDR3 runs 15 residues. After removal of 3 bases from V and 5 bases from J, the junction contained 7 bases not matched to a gene. The germline V gene has CDR1 SGHTA and CDR2 FQGTGA.